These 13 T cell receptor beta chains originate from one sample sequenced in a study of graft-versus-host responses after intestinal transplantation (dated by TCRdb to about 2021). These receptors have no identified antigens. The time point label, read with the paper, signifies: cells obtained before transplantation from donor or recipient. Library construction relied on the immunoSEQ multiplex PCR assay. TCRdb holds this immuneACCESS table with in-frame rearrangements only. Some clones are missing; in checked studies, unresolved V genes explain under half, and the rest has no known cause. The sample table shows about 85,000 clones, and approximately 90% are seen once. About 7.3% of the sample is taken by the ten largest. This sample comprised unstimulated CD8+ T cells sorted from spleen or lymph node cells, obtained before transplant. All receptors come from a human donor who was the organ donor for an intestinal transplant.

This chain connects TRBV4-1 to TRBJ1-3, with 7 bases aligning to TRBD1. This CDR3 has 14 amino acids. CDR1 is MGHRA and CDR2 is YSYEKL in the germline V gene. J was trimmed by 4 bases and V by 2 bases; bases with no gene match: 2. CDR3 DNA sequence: TGCGCCAGCAGCCAAACGACAGGGGGAAACACCATATATTTT. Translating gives CASSQTTGGNTIYF.

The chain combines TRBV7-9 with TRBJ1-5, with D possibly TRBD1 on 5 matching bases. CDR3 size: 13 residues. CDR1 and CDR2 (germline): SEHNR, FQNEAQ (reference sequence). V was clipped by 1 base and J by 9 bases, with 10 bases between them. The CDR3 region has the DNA TGTGCCAGCAGCTTAGGCCCGAGGGGGCCCCAGCATTTT. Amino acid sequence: CASSLGPRGPQHF.

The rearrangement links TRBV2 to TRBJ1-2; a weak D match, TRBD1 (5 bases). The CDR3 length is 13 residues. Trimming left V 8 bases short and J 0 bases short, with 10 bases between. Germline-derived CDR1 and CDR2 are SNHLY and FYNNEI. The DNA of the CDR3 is TGTGCCAGCGGCCCGGGGGCTAACTATGGCTACACCTTC. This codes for CASGPGANYGYTF.

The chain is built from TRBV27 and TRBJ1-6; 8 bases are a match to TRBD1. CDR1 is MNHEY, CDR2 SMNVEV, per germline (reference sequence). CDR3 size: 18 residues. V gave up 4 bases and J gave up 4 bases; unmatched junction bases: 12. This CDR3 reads CASSSLTNRGTYNSPLHF. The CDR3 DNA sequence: TGTGCCAGCAGTTCTCTTACCAACAGGGGGACTTATAATTCACCCCTCCACTTT.

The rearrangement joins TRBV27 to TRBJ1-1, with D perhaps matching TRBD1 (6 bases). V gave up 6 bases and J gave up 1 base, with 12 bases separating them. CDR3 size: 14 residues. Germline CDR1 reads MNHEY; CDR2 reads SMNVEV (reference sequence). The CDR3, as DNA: TGTGCCAGCAGAAGAGGGGGGGGGAACACTGAAGCTTTCTTT. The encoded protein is CASRRGGGNTEAFF.

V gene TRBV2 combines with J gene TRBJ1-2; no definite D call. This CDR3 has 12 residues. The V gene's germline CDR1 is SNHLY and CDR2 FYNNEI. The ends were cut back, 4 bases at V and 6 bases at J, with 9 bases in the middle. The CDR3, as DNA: TGTGCCAGCAGTGCGGGAGGAGATGGCTACACCTTC. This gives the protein CASSAGGDGYTF.

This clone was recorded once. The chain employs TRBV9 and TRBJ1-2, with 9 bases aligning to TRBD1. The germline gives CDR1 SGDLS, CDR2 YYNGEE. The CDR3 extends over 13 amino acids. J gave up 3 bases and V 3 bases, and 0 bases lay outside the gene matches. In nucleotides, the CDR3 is TGTGCCAGCAGCGGGACAGGGGACTATGGCTACACCTTC. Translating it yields CASSGTGDYGYTF.

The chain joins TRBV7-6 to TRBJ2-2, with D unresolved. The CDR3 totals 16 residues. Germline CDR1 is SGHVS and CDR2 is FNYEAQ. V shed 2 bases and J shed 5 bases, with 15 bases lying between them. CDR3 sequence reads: CASSLFISEVTGELFF. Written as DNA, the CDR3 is TGTGCCAGCAGCTTATTCATCAGTGAGGTGACCGGGGAGCTGTTTTTT.

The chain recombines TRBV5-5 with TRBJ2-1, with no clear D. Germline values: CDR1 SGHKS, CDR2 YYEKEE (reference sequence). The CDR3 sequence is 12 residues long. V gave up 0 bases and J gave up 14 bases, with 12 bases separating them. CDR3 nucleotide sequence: TGTGCCAGCAGCTTGGACCACAGCTGGGAGTTCTTC. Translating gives CASSLDHSWEFF. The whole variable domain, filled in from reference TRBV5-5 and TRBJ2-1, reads DAGVTQSPTHLIKTRGQQVTLRCSPISGHKSVSWYQQVLGQGPQFIFQYYEKEERGRGNFPDRFSARQFPNYSSELNVNALLLGDSALYLCASSLDHSWEFFGPGTRLTVL.

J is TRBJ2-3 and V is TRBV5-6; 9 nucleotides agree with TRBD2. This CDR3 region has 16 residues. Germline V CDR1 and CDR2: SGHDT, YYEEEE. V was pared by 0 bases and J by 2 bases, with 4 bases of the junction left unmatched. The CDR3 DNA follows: TGTGCCAGCAGCTTGGTTGCGGGGGGGACCACAGATACGCAGTATTTT. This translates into CASSLVAGGTTDTQYF.

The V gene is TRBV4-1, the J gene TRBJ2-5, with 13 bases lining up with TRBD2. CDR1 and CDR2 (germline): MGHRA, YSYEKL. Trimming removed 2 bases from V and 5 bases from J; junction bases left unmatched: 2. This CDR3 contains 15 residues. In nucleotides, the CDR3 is TGCGCCAGCAGCCAAAAGACTAGCGGGAGGGAGACCCAGTACTTC. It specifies CASSQKTSGRETQYF.

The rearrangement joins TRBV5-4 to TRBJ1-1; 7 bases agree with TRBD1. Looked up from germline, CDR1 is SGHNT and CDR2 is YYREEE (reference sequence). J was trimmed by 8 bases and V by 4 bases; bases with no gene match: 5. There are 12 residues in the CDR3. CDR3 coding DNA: TGTGCCAGCAGCCCCGGGACAGTCGAAGCTTTCTTT. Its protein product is CASSPGTVEAFF.

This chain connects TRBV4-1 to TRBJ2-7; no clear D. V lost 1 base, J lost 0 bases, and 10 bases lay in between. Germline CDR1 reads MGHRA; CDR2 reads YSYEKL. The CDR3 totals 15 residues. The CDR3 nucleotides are TGCGCCAGCAGCCAAGCATACGGAAGCTCCTACGAGCAGTACTTC. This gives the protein CASSQAYGSSYEQYF.